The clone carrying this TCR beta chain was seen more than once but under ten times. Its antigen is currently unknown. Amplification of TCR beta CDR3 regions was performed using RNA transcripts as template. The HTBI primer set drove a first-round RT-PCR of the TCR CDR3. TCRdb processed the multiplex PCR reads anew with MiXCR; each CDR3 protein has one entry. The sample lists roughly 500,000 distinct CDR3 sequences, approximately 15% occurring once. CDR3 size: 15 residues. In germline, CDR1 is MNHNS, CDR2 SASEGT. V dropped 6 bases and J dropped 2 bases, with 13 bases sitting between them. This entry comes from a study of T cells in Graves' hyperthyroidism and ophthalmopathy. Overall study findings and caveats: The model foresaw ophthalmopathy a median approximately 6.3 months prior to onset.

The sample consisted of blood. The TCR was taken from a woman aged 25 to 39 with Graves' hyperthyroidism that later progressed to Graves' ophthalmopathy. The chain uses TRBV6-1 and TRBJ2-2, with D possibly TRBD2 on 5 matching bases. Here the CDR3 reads CASRPGLLNTGELFF. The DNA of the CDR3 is TGTGCCAGCAGACCCGGACTTTTAAACACCGGGGAGCTGTTTTTT.